Below, 25 T cell receptor beta chains from the same sample are listed, as sequenced in a study of T cell changes during pregnancy in multiple sclerosis. Here immunoSEQ multiplex PCR was the method, and the copy in TCRdb shows in-frame clones only, minus some. The table lists some 37,000 clones, about 90% of them singletons, with about 0.8% in the top ten. Sequencing used CD4+ T cells from peripheral blood mononuclear cells, obtained before pregnancy. The receptor source for this set is a female donor with multiple sclerosis, enrolled in a pregnancy study.

The gene calls are TRBV7-2 and TRBJ2-1, with TRBD2 identical over 10 bases. The CDR3 loop spans 14 amino acids. Per germline, CDR1 SGHTA and CDR2 FQGNSA. The V and J ends lost 2 bases and 6 bases, in that order; junction bases with no gene match: 1. In DNA, the CDR3 is TGTGCCAGCAGCTTAAGCGGGAGGGGCAATGAGCAGTTCTTC. Amino acid sequence: CASSLSGRGNEQFF.

This chain uses TRBV30 with TRBJ1-2; tentative D call: TRBD1 (5 bases). Deletions cut 0 bases from V and 4 bases from J, with 12 bases between. The CDR3 has 14 amino acids. Germline V gene data show CDR1 as GTSNPN and CDR2 as SVGIG (reference sequence). The CDR3 sequence: CAWSVRRGSYGYTF. CDR3 DNA: TGTGCCTGGAGTGTACGGAGGGGATCCTATGGCTACACCTTC.

The chain employs TRBV11-2 and TRBJ2-7; D might be TRBD2 (5 bases). The CDR3 length is 16 residues. V lost 5 bases, J lost 0 bases, and 17 bases lay in between. CDR1 is SGHAT and CDR2 is FQNNGV in the germline V gene. The CDR3 DNA reads TGTGCCAGCAGCCCACCCGGCGGGCCAAGCTCCTACGAGCAGTACTTC. This sequence encodes CASSPPGGPSSYEQYF.

This clone showed up just once. The gene calls are TRBV6-1 and TRBJ2-1; 12 bases map to TRBD1. This CDR3 comprises 18 residues. Germline lookup yields CDR1 MNHNS and CDR2 SASEGT. The V gene end was trimmed by 0 bases and the J gene end by 6 bases; junction bases not matched to a gene: 9. The CDR3, as DNA: TGTGCCAGCAGTGAAGCGCTTCGGTGGGACAGGGGGCGCAATGAGCAGTTCTTC. Its translation is CASSEALRWDRGRNEQFF.

The chain links TRBV30 to TRBJ2-7; D is ambiguous. CDR1 is GTSNPN, CDR2 SVGIG, per germline (reference sequence). This CDR3 has 11 amino acids. Trimming left V 2 bases short and J 7 bases short, with 9 bases between. The CDR3 here is CAWSNRAEQYF. Written as DNA, the CDR3 is TGTGCCTGGAGTAATAGAGCGGAGCAGTACTTC.

The CDR3 DNA is TGTGCCAGCAGCTTAGGGGGGGGGACCCAGTACTTC. It encodes CASSLGGGTQYF. The chain carries TRBV7-2 and TRBJ2-5, with 7 bases matching TRBD2. The CDR3 sequence is 12 residues long. Germline loops: CDR1 SGHTA, CDR2 FQGNSA. Losses at the gene ends were 1 base for V and 7 bases for J; bases not matched to a gene: 0.

This chain connects TRBV28 to TRBJ1-2, with TRBD1 matching 10 bases. Trimming took 2 bases from V and 4 from J; bases not matched to a gene: 4. The germline gives CDR1 MDHEN, CDR2 SYDVKM. The CDR3 runs to 15 residues. Here the CDR3 reads CASSLRTGGGYGYTF. Written as DNA, the CDR3 is TGTGCCAGCAGTTTAAGGACAGGGGGGGGCTATGGCTACACCTTC.

This chain joins TRBV18 and TRBJ1-1; possible D gene TRBD1, 6 bases. This CDR3 is 16 amino acids long. Per germline, CDR1 KGHSH and CDR2 LQKENI. V gave up 6 bases and J gave up 5 bases, with 22 bases separating them. The CDR3 spells CASSPKGVRGGTEAFF. CDR3 bases: TGTGCCAGCTCCCCGAAGGGGGTAAGAGGCGGGACTGAAGCTTTCTTT.

DNA of the CDR3: TGTGCCAGCAGCTTGCAGGGTGCTGGGGCCAACGTCCTGACTTTC. Its protein product is CASSLQGAGANVLTF. The chain recombines TRBV5-4 with TRBJ2-6; tentative D call: TRBD1 (5 bases). V lost 1 base to trimming and J lost 2 bases, with 7 bases between them. From germline, CDR1 is SGHNT and CDR2 YYREEE (reference sequence). This CDR3 has 15 residues. Full variable domain (rest looked up from reference TRBV5-4 and TRBJ2-6): ETGVTQSPTHLIKTRGQQVTLRCSSQSGHNTVSWYQQALGQGPQFIFQYYREEENGRGNFPPRFSGLQFPNYSSELNVNALELDDSALYLCASSLQGAGANVLTFGAGSRLTVL.

The table lists this clone with a count of one. The rearrangement links TRBV30 to TRBJ2-7; 8 nucleotides align to TRBD2. In germline, CDR1 is GTSNPN, CDR2 SVGIG (reference sequence). The CDR3 sequence is 14 residues long. Trimming removed 8 bases from V and 5 bases from J; junction bases left unmatched: 14. CDR3 coding DNA: TGTGCCATCTCAAGCGGGAGTTATCACAACGAGCAGTACTTC. This codes for CAISSGSYHNEQYF.

This rearrangement joins TRBV7-9 to TRBJ2-7, with 13 positions matching TRBD2. The CDR3 is 15 amino acids. J gave up 6 bases and V 7 bases, and 9 bases lay outside the gene matches. Germline V gene lookup returns CDR1 SEHNR and CDR2 FQNEAQ (reference sequence). The CDR3 DNA reads TGTGCCAGCACACACACCGGACTAGCGGGAGTCGAGCAGTACTTC. It codes for CASTHTGLAGVEQYF. Full variable domain (missing parts from reference TRBV7-9 and TRBJ2-7): DTGVSQNPRHKITKRGQNVTFRCDPISEHNRLYWYRQTLGQGPEFLTYFQNEAQLEKSRLLSDRFSAERPKGSFSTLEIQRTEQGDSAMYLCASTHTGLAGVEQYFGPGTRLTVT.

The chain has TRBV5-1 and TRBJ2-1; possible D gene TRBD2, 5 bases. The V gene lost 2 bases and the J gene lost 4 bases, with 16 bases spanning the gap. The CDR3 consists of 16 residues. The germline V gene encodes CDR1 SGHRS and CDR2 YFSETQ. The CDR3: CASSFGLLRGYNEQFF. The CDR3 coding sequence is TGCGCCAGCAGCTTCGGACTCCTAAGAGGATACAATGAGCAGTTCTTC.

The V gene is TRBV7-6, the J gene TRBJ1-3; 10 nucleotides align to TRBD1. CDR1 SGHVS and CDR2 FNYEAQ come from the germline V gene. With 5 bases clipped from V and 6 bases from J, the junction kept 10 bases outside the gene matches. This CDR3 comprises 16 residues. The CDR3 nucleotides are TGTGCCAGCAGCCCGATCGGGACAGGGGTTAAAAACACCATATATTTT. Protein product: CASSPIGTGVKNTIYF.

This clone has a handful of counts. This rearrangement joins TRBV2 to TRBJ2-5; 10 positions agree with TRBD2. With V trimmed by 7 bases and J by 6 bases, 8 bases remained unmatched. CDR1 is SNHLY, CDR2 FYNNEI, per germline. The length of the CDR3 is 14 residues. Here the CDR3 DNA reads TGTGCCAGCACCGCTAGCGGGAGAAGGCAGACCCAGTACTTC. Its translation: CASTASGRRQTQYF.

The chain employs TRBV30 and TRBJ1-3; D gene ambiguous. Germline V gives CDR1 GTSNPN, CDR2 SVGIG (reference sequence). The ends were cut back, 7 bases at V and 1 base at J, with 11 bases in the middle. The CDR3 sequence is 13 residues long. CDR3 DNA: TGTGCCTCTCAAGGGAGATCTGGAAACACCATATATTTT. Amino acids: CASQGRSGNTIYF.

The chain links TRBV6-1 to TRBJ2-7; 9 bases map to TRBD2. CDR1 and CDR2 from the germline V gene are MNHNS and SASEGT. The CDR3 sequence is 14 residues long. V gave up 4 bases and J gave up 2 bases; unmatched junction bases: 3. The CDR3 nucleotides read TGTGCCAGCAGTGTTAGACTAGCGGCCTACGAGCAGTACTTC. Its protein product is CASSVRLAAYEQYF.

CDR3 sequence (DNA): TGTGCCAGTAGTATAAGACTAGCGAAGAACAATGAGCAGTTCTTC. Its protein product is CASSIRLAKNNEQFF. This chain uses TRBV19 with TRBJ2-1, with 8 bases matching TRBD2. V dropped 2 bases and J dropped 5; count of bases not matched to a gene: 5. The germline V gene has CDR1 LNHDA and CDR2 SQIVND (reference sequence). The CDR3 extends over 15 amino acids.

The chain employs TRBV27 and TRBJ1-2; the match to TRBD1 covers 9 bases. Germline assignment: CDR1 MNHEY and CDR2 SMNVEV (reference sequence). V shed 4 bases and J 2 bases; nucleotides not matched to a gene: 5. This CDR3 spans 15 amino acids. The CDR3 DNA follows: TGTGCCAGCAGTTCGACAGGGGGAGCGAACTATGGCTACACCTTC. This codes for CASSSTGGANYGYTF.

The rearrangement uses TRBV10-3 and TRBJ2-7; 9 bases are shared with TRBD2. CDR3 length: 15 amino acids. J gave up 2 bases and V 6 bases, and 8 bases lay outside the gene matches. The V gene's germline CDR1 is ENHRY and CDR2 SYGVKD. The CDR3 DNA reads as TGTGCCATCAGCGCCGGACTAGCGAGAACCTACGAGCAGTACTTC. This sequence encodes CAISAGLARTYEQYF.

This sequence joins TRBV5-5 and TRBJ2-3; D possibly corresponds to TRBD1 (5 bases). V was clipped by 8 bases and J by 8 bases, with 21 bases between them. This CDR3 comprises 14 residues. Per the germline V gene, CDR1 is SGHKS and CDR2 is YYEKEE (reference sequence). The DNA for the CDR3 is TGTGCCAGTTTTCTCCTGGGGCAGATCGGTACGCAGTATTTT. Translating gives CASFLLGQIGTQYF.

The chain has TRBV29-1 and TRBJ1-3; D unclear. This CDR3 comprises 14 residues. The V gene lost 6 bases and the J gene lost 2 bases, with 14 bases spanning the gap. Germline-derived CDR1 and CDR2 are SQVTM and ANQGSEA. The CDR3 DNA is TGCAGCGTCGGACTTGGGCAAGCTGGAAACACCATATATTTT. Amino acids: CSVGLGQAGNTIYF.

This chain connects TRBV28 to TRBJ2-7, with D perhaps TRBD1 (6 bases). V lost 6 bases to trimming and J lost 2 bases, with 14 bases between them. The CDR3 totals 14 residues. CDR1 and CDR2 (germline): MDHEN, SYDVKM. The CDR3 reads CASRGWGPPYEQYF. CDR3 DNA sequence: TGTGCCAGCAGAGGCTGGGGGCCGCCCTACGAGCAGTACTTC.

The chain is built from TRBV2 and TRBJ2-5; no definite D call. V shed 6 bases and J shed 6 bases, with 11 bases lying between them. From germline, CDR1 is SNHLY and CDR2 FYNNEI. The CDR3 length is 12 residues. The CDR3 is CASSVQKQTQYF. CDR3 DNA: TGTGCCAGCAGCGTACAGAAACAGACCCAGTACTTC.

This sequence joins TRBV23-1 and TRBJ2-7; D perhaps matches TRBD2 (8 bases). TRBV23-1 is recorded as an ORF, its role being uncertain. The CDR3 extends over 17 amino acids. V dropped 4 bases and J dropped 4 bases, with 23 bases sitting between them. CDR3 nucleotides: TGCGCCAGCAGTCCAATGGCGGAGTTAGCGGGACAGTACGAGCAGTACTTC. Protein sequence: CASSPMAELAGQYEQYF.

The chain joins TRBV27 to TRBJ2-5; TRBD2 might be the D (6 bases). The germline gives CDR1 MNHEY, CDR2 SMNVEV (reference sequence). This CDR3 is built from 14 residues. V was shortened by 4 bases and J by 4 bases, with 13 bases between the two germline ends. CDR3 region: CASSYYRGGETQYF. Here the CDR3 DNA reads TGTGCCAGCAGTTATTATAGGGGAGGAGAGACCCAGTACTTC.